The 23 T cell receptor beta chains presented below share a single source sample, sequenced in a study of blood T cell repertoires in COVID-19. Clones were sequenced by immunoSEQ multiplex PCR, and TCRdb holds only the in-frame ones, with some missing. The sample lists about 110,000 clones; about 78% were seen once. Material for sequencing was peripheral blood. The receptors derive from a human donor in a cohort sampled during active or convalescent COVID-19.

The rearrangement uses TRBV19 and TRBJ2-5, with 7 bases aligning to TRBD2. V dropped 5 bases and J dropped 4; count of bases not matched to a gene: 7. CDR1 is LNHDA, CDR2 SQIVND, per germline (reference sequence). The CDR3 contains 14 residues. The CDR3 here is CASSSRGFGETQYF. CDR3 in DNA: TGTGCCAGTAGTTCGCGGGGGTTCGGAGAGACCCAGTACTTC.

The chain carries TRBV7-9 and TRBJ2-1; a possible D gene is TRBD2 (5 bases). Trimming stripped 3 bases from V and 7 bases from J, with 13 bases between. Germline CDR1 reads SEHNR; CDR2 reads FQNEAQ (reference sequence). This CDR3 spans 14 amino acids. The CDR3 coding sequence is TGTGCCAGCAGCTTGGATAGGGAGTATAATGAGCAGTTCTTC. This gives the protein CASSLDREYNEQFF.

The sample holds a few counts of this clone. The chain carries TRBV20-1 and TRBJ2-7; no clear D. Germline values: CDR1 DFQATT, CDR2 SNEGSKA (reference sequence). The CDR3 has 11 amino acids. Between the trimmed V and J ends, which lost 6 bases and 6 bases, there was a span of 12 bases. CDR3 protein: CSAPVLGEQYF. Written as DNA, the CDR3 is TGCAGTGCGCCAGTTCTAGGCGAGCAGTACTTC.

The chain uses TRBV7-2 and TRBJ2-7; tentatively, D is TRBD1 (6 bases). This CDR3 spans 13 amino acids. Germline CDR1 SGHTA, CDR2 FQGNSA. Trimming took 5 bases from V and 5 from J, leaving 13 bases between them. The CDR3 DNA sequence: TGTGCCAGCAGCGTGACACAGGGCCACGAGCAGTACTTC. Residues: CASSVTQGHEQYF.

The chain uses TRBV3-1 (or the pseudogene TRBV3-2) and TRBJ1-1, with a tentative D call TRBD1 (5 bases). V was shortened by 4 bases and J by 1 base, with 16 bases between the two germline ends. The germline gives CDR1 LGHDT, CDR2 YNNKEL (reference sequence). There are 16 residues in the CDR3. The CDR3 DNA reads as TGTGCCAGCAGCCGTTTCGGCAACCAGGGGAACACTGAAGCTTTCTTT. Protein product: CASSRFGNQGNTEAFF.

V usage is TRBV10-3 and J usage is TRBJ1-6; possible D gene TRBD1, 5 bases. CDR3 length: 16 residues. Trimming left V 6 bases short and J 5 bases short, with 17 bases between. The germline V gene encodes CDR1 ENHRY and CDR2 SYGVKD. The CDR3 region is CAISPLGGVDNSPLHF. CDR3 DNA: TGTGCCATCAGCCCCTTGGGGGGAGTAGATAATTCACCCCTCCACTTT.

The V gene is TRBV4-3, the J gene TRBJ1-2, with TRBD1 identical over 7 bases. V dropped 4 bases and J dropped 4; count of bases not matched to a gene: 9. The CDR3 has 15 residues. Germline V gene data show CDR1 as LGHNA and CDR2 as YSLEER. CDR3 sequence: CASSPAGGQGYGYTF. The CDR3 coding sequence is TGCGCCAGCAGCCCAGCAGGGGGTCAGGGCTATGGCTACACCTTC.

The chain recombines TRBV5-1 with TRBJ2-7, with 9 nucleotides matching TRBD1. Losses at the gene ends were 0 bases for V and 4 bases for J; bases not matched to a gene: 2. This CDR3 region has 14 residues. Per the germline V gene, CDR1 is SGHRS and CDR2 is YFSETQ. The CDR3 DNA reads TGCGCCAGCAGCTTGGACAGGGGGCGGTACGAGCAGTACTTC. Encoded protein: CASSLDRGRYEQYF.

The rearrangement uses TRBV6-6 and TRBJ2-3, with 7 nucleotides matching TRBD1. The V gene's germline CDR1 is MNHNY and CDR2 SVGAGI (reference sequence). The CDR3 spans 16 residues. The V and J ends lost 4 bases and 4 bases, in that order; junction bases with no gene match: 11. The CDR3 spells CASSSQRTGRPDTQYF. The CDR3 bases are TGTGCCAGCAGTTCCCAACGGACAGGACGCCCAGATACGCAGTATTTT.

J is TRBJ2-5 and V is TRBV19; the match to TRBD1 covers 7 bases. The CDR3 runs to 14 residues. The V gene end was trimmed by 7 bases and the J gene end by 2 bases; junction bases not matched to a gene: 7. CDR1 LNHDA and CDR2 SQIVND come from the germline V gene (reference sequence). The CDR3 DNA follows: TGTGCCAGTACTCCAACAGGGGCACAAGAGACCCAGTACTTC. Its translation: CASTPTGAQETQYF. Using reference TRBV19 and TRBJ2-5 for the parts outside the CDR3, the full variable domain is DGGITQSPKYLFRKEGQNVTLSCEQNLNHDAMYWYRQDPGQGLRLIYYSQIVNDFQKGDIAEGYSVSREKKESFPLTVTSAQKNPTAFYLCASTPTGAQETQYFGPGTRLLVL.

This clone was recorded only once. This rearrangement joins TRBV2 to TRBJ2-3, with TRBD2 identical over 9 bases. The CDR3 length is 14 residues. The V segment lost 7 bases and the J segment 7 bases; nucleotides outside the gene matches: 9. Germline CDR1 reads SNHLY; CDR2 reads FYNNEI. CDR3 region: CASKAGLAINTQYF. For the CDR3, the DNA is TGTGCCAGCAAGGCGGGACTAGCAATAAATACGCAGTATTTT.

The chain recombines TRBV24-1 with TRBJ2-3; TRBD2 aligns across 15 bases. The CDR3 is 17 amino acids. Germline assignment: CDR1 KGHDR and CDR2 SFDVKD. V lost 4 bases to trimming and J lost 7 bases; unmatched junction nucleotides: 8. The CDR3 region is CATSDPGLAGGLNTQYF. The CDR3 region has the DNA TGTGCCACCAGTGACCCGGGACTAGCGGGAGGTCTGAATACGCAGTATTTT.

The rearrangement uses TRBV20-1 and TRBJ1-2; TRBD1 is a possible D gene (5 bases). CDR3 length: 11 amino acids. The V gene's germline CDR1 is DFQATT and CDR2 SNEGSKA (reference sequence). Deletions cut 3 bases from V and 7 bases from J, with 9 bases between. In DNA, the CDR3 is TGCAGTGCTAGCAGGGTTGGTGGCTACACCTTC. It translates to CSASRVGGYTF.

The V call is TRBV4-3, the J call TRBJ2-7, with 11 nucleotides matching TRBD2. The trim removed 1 base at V and 4 bases at J, leaving 9 bases unmatched. The CDR3 spans 17 residues. Germline CDR1 reads LGHNA; CDR2 reads YSLEER. CDR3 sequence: CASSQVALAGVLYEQYF. The CDR3 DNA follows: TGCGCCAGCAGCCAAGTTGCACTAGCGGGAGTTCTGTACGAGCAGTACTTC.

Worth noting for this clone: At one end the junction does not follow the germline gene, possibly because of a read error. The chain recombines TRBV7-7 with TRBJ1-4; 7 bases align to TRBD1. This CDR3 comprises 16 residues. The germline V gene has CDR1 SSHAT and CDR2 FNYEAQ (reference sequence). The CDR3 DNA is TGTGCTAGCAGCTCCGGGTGGGGACAGACTAATGAAAAACTGTTTTTT. Translation: CASSSGWGQTNEKLFF.

This clone was found once. The chain couples TRBV7-2 to TRBJ1-1; maybe TRBD1 (5 bases). This CDR3 region has 15 residues. With 1 base removed from V and 3 bases from J, the gap between germline ends came to 12 bases. CDR1 is SGHTA, CDR2 FQGNSA, per germline. The CDR3 sequence is CASSLGGLLDTEAFF. CDR3 coding DNA: TGTGCCAGCAGCTTAGGGGGACTGCTAGACACTGAAGCTTTCTTT.

This clone was found a few times. The V call is TRBV28, the J call TRBJ2-3; no clear D. Germline V gene lookup returns CDR1 MDHEN and CDR2 SYDVKM. Trimming took off 4 bases at V and 7 bases at J, with 3 bases between the two ends. This CDR3 region has 10 residues. The chain's CDR3 is CASSSYTQYF. The CDR3 DNA follows: TGTGCCAGCAGTTCCTATACGCAGTATTTT.

The chain links TRBV9 to TRBJ1-2, with D perhaps TRBD1 (6 bases). V was pared by 3 bases and J by 8 bases, with 8 bases between. The germline V gene has CDR1 SGDLS and CDR2 YYNGEE. This CDR3 has 11 residues. The CDR3 nucleotides read TGTGCCAGCAGCGCGAGGGGGGGCTACACCTTC. The encoded protein is CASSARGGYTF. Combining the CDR3 with reference TRBV9 and TRBJ1-2 gives the whole variable domain DSGVTQTPKHLITATGQRVTLRCSPRSGDLSVYWYQQSLDQGLQFLIQYYNGEERAKGNILERFSAQQFPDLHSELNLSSLELGDSALYFCASSARGGYTFGSGTRLTVV.

The chain uses TRBV6-5 and TRBJ2-7; 9 bases are shared with TRBD1. This CDR3 has 13 amino acids. J gave up 2 bases and V 8 bases, and 4 bases lay outside the gene matches. Germline CDR1 and CDR2: MNHEY and SVGAGI. CDR3 sequence reads: CASQGQGPYEQYF. In DNA form, the CDR3 reads TGTGCCAGCCAGGGACAGGGCCCCTACGAGCAGTACTTC.

The chain is built from TRBV7-2 and TRBJ2-5, with TRBD2 identical over 7 bases. This CDR3 region has 13 residues. CDR1 and CDR2 (germline): SGHTA, FQGNSA. The V and J ends lost 2 bases and 9 bases, in that order; junction bases with no gene match: 6. CDR3 residues: CASSLQRRGAQYF. DNA of the CDR3: TGTGCCAGCAGCTTACAGAGACGGGGGGCCCAGTACTTC. The variable domain in full, completed from reference TRBV7-2 and TRBJ2-5, reads GAGVSQSPSNKVTEKGKDVELRCDPISGHTALYWYRQSLGQGLEFLIYFQGNSAPDKSGLPSDRFSAERTGGSVSTLTIQRTQQEDSAVYLCASSLQRRGAQYFGPGTRLLVL.

The chain recombines TRBV30 with TRBJ2-4; possible D gene TRBD1, 6 bases. Germline values: CDR1 GTSNPN, CDR2 SVGIG (reference sequence). This CDR3 contains 15 residues. Trimming stripped 5 bases from V and 0 bases from J, with 14 bases between. This CDR3 reads CAWARGYVAKNIQYF. In DNA form, the CDR3 reads TGTGCCTGGGCCAGGGGTTATGTAGCCAAAAACATTCAGTACTTC.

This rearrangement joins TRBV27 to TRBJ2-1, with TRBD2 identical over 7 bases. V was clipped by 4 bases and J by 6 bases; unmatched bases: 12. The CDR3 runs 16 residues. Germline lookup yields CDR1 MNHEY and CDR2 SMNVEV (reference sequence). The CDR3 sequence: CASSSKTSPPFNEQFF. The CDR3 bases are TGTGCCAGCAGTTCCAAGACTAGCCCTCCATTCAATGAGCAGTTCTTC.

The gene calls are TRBV6-5 and TRBJ1-1; perhaps TRBD1 as D (6 bases). Germline loops: CDR1 MNHEY, CDR2 SVGAGI. Trimming shortened V by 3 bases and J by 0 bases, and 11 bases separated the two germline ends. The CDR3 length is 15 residues. DNA of the CDR3: TGTGCCAGCAGTTATTCGGGACATTTGAACACTGAAGCTTTCTTT. This sequence encodes CASSYSGHLNTEAFF.